These 10 T cell receptor beta chains originate from one sample sequenced in a study of T cells expressing NK-cell markers. TCRdb reprocessed the 5' RACE reads, with one entry per CDR3 protein and no DNA. In total, the table holds some 460,000 distinct CDR3 sequences. Sample: blood T cells: a sorted CD56 or NKG2C T cell subset, CD4+ or CD8+ T cells, or bulk PBMC T cells (not recorded which). Receptor source: a woman aged 45 to 65 in good health.

The V and J genes are TRBV12-3 or TRBV12-4 and TRBJ2-3. This CDR3 is built from 12 residues. Here the CDR3 reads CASDQAADTQYF.

The chain joins TRBV4-1 to TRBJ1-5. Germline V gene sequence: CDR1 MGHRA, CDR2 YSYEKL. CDR3 length: 14 residues. CDR3 protein: CASSQVREGWPQHF.

The CDR3 protein is CATSRYRGNNEQYF. The chain links TRBV15 to TRBJ2-7; absent DNA, TCRdb's TRBD1 call cannot be checked. This CDR3 has 14 residues. In germline, CDR1 is LNHNV, CDR2 YYDKDF (reference sequence).

The chain employs TRBV5-1 and TRBJ2-3. This CDR3 is built from 15 residues. The germline CDR1 and CDR2 sequences are SGHRS and YFSETQ. This CDR3 is CASTVQTERTDTQYF.

The V and J genes are TRBV4-1 and TRBJ2-5; the D call of TRBD1 rests on TCRdb alone, since no DNA is present to check it. The germline V gene has CDR1 MGHRA and CDR2 YSYEKL. This CDR3 comprises 16 residues. CDR3 loop: CASSHALQGRRETQYF.

The V and J genes are TRBV20-1 and TRBJ2-1; lacking DNA, the TRBD1 call made by TCRdb goes unchecked. The CDR3 is made up of 15 amino acids. The germline gives CDR1 DFQATT, CDR2 SNEGSKA (reference sequence). The CDR3 sequence: CSAITPVGGRNEQFF.

The V call is TRBV3-1, the J call TRBJ2-5; checking the TCRdb D call of TRBD2 is not possible without DNA. The CDR3 covers 15 residues. Germline values: CDR1 LGHDT, CDR2 YNNKEL (reference sequence). This chain's CDR3 is CASQATTGRQETQYF.

The rearrangement uses TRBV7-7 and TRBJ2-5; TCRdb's D gene call, TRBD1, goes unchecked for lack of DNA. The CDR3 consists of 14 residues. Germline-derived CDR1 and CDR2 are SSHAT and FNYEAQ (reference sequence). The CDR3 spells CASSLGPREETQYF. The full variable domain, with the rest looked up from reference TRBV7-7 and TRBJ2-5, is GAGVSQSPRYKVTKRGQDVTLRCDPISSHATLYWYQQALGQGPEFLTYFNYEAQPDKSGLPSDRFSAERPEGSISTLTIQRTEQRDSAMYRCASSLGPREETQYFGPGTRLLVL.

Here the CDR3 reads CATSDKQGPRTDTQYF. This rearrangement joins TRBV24-1 to TRBJ2-3; TCRdb picks TRBD1, but there is no DNA to check that call. The CDR3 runs to 16 residues. Looked up from germline, CDR1 is KGHDR and CDR2 is SFDVKD.

The rearrangement links TRBV20-1 to TRBJ2-7; TCRdb gives TRBD1 as the D gene, but with no DNA this cannot be confirmed. The CDR3 runs 12 residues. The germline V gene has CDR1 DFQATT and CDR2 SNEGSKA (reference sequence). The CDR3 protein is CSSEGARNEQYF.